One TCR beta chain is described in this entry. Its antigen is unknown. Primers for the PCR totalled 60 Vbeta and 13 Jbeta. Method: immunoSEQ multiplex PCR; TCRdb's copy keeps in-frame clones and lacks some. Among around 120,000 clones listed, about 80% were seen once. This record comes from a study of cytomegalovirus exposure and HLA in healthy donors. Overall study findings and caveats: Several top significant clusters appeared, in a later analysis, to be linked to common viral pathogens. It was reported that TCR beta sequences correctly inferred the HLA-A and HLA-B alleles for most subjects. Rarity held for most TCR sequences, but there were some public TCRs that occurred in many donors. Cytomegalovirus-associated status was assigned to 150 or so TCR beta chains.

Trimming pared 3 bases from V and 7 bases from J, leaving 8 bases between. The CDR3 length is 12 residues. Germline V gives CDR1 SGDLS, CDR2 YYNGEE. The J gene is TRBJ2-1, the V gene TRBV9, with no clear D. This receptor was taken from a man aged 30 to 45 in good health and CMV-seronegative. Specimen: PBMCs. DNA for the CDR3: TGTGCCAGCAGCGGGCCGACTAATGAGCAGTTCTTC. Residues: CASSGPTNEQFF.